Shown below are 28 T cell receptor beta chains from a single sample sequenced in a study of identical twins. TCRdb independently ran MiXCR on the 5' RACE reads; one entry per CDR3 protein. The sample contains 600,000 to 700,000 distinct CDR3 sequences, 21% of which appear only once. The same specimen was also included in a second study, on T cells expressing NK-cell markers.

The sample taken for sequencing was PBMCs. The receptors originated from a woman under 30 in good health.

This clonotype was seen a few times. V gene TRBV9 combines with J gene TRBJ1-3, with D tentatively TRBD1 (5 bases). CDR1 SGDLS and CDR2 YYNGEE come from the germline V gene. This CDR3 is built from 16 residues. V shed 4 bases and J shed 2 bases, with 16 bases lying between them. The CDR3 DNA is TGTGCCAGCAGCTCACGCAATACAGGCGCTGGAAACACCATATATTTT. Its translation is CASSSRNTGAGNTIYF.

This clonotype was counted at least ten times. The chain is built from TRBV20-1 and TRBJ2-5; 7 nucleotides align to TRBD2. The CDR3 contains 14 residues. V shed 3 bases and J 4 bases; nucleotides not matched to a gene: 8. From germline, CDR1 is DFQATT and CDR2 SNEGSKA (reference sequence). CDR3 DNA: TGCAGTGCTAGCTTCCGGGGGGACTCAGAGACCCAGTACTTC. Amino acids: CSASFRGDSETQYF.

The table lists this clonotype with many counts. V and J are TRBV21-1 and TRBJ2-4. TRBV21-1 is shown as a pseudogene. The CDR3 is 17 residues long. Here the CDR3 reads CASSKITENLAKNIQYF. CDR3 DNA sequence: TGTGCCAGCAGCAAAATCACCGAGAACCTAGCCAAAAACATTCAGTACTTC.

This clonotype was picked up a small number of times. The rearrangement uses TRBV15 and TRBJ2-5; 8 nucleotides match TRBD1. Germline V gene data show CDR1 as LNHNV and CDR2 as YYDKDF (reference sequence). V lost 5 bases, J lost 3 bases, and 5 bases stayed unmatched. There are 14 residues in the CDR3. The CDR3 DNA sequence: TGTGCCACCAGCTTAGACAGGGGAGAAGAGACCCAGTACTTC. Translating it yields CATSLDRGEETQYF.

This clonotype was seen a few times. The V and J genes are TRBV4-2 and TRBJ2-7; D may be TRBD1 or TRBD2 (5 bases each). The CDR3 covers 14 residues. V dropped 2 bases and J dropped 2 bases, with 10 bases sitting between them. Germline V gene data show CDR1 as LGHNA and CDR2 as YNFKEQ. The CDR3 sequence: CASSQRDQTYEQYF. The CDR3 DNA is TGTGCCAGCAGCCAAAGGGACCAGACCTACGAGCAGTACTTC.

The DNA for the CDR3 is TGTGCCAGCAGCTTGGACGGGGACAACGCCTACGAGCAGTACTTC. Encoded protein: CASSLDGDNAYEQYF. J is TRBJ2-7 and V is TRBV5-5; a possible D gene is TRBD1 (6 bases). The CDR3 extends over 15 amino acids. CDR1 is SGHKS, CDR2 YYEKEE, per germline (reference sequence). The germline V and J ends were trimmed by 0 bases and 2 bases, with 12 bases remaining between them.

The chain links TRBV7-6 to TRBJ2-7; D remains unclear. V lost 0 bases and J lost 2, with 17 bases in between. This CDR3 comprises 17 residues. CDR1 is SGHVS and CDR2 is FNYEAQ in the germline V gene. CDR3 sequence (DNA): TGTGCCAGCAGCTTAGCGATCGCTGAAAGTAGGGCCTACGAGCAGTACTTC. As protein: CASSLAIAESRAYEQYF. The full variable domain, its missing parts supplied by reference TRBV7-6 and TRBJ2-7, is GAGVSQSPRYKVTKRGQDVALRCDPISGHVSLYWYRQALGQGPEFLTYFNYEAQQDKSGLPNDRFSAERPEGSISTLTIQRTEQRDSAMYRCASSLAIAESRAYEQYFGPGTRLTVT.

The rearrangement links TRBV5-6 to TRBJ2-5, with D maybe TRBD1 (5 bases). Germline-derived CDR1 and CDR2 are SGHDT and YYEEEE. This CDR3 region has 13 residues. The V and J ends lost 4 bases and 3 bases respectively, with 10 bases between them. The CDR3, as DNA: TGTGCCAGCAGCCACGACAGTAAAGAGACCCAGTACTTC. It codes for CASSHDSKETQYF.

In DNA form, the CDR3 reads TGCGCCAGCACCCCTCGCCCGAGCTCCTACAATGAGCAGTTCTTC. It specifies CASTPRPSSYNEQFF. The genes are TRBV4-1 and TRBJ2-1; D is undetermined. CDR1 and CDR2 from the germline V gene are MGHRA and YSYEKL. The V end lost 7 bases, the J end lost 0 bases, and 13 bases lay between the germline ends. This CDR3 is 15 amino acids long.

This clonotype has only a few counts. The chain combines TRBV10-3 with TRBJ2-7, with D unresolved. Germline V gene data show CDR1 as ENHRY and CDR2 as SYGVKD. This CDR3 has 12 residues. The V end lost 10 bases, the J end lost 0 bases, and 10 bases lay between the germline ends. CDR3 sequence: CATGPGSYEQYF. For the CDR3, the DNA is TGTGCCACTGGACCCGGCTCCTACGAGCAGTACTTC.

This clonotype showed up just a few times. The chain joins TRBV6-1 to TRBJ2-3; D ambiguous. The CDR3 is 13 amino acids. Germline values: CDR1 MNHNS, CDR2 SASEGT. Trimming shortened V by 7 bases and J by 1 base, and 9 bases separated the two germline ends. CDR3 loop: CASKTPGTDTQYF. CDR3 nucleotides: TGTGCCAGCAAAACCCCGGGCACAGATACGCAGTATTTT.

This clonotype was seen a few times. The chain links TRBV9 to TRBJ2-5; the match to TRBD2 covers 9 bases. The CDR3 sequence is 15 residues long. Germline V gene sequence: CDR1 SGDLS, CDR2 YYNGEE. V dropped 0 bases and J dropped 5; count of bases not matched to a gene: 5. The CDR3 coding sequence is TGTGCCAGCAGCGTAGAACCTAGCGGGGCTGAGACCCAGTACTTC. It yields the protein CASSVEPSGAETQYF.

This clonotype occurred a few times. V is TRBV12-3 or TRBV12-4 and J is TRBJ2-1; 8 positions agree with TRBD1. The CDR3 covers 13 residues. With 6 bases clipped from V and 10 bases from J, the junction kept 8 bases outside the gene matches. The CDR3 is CASRGQGKGEQFF. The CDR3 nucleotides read TGTGCCAGCAGAGGACAGGGAAAGGGGGAGCAGTTCTTC.

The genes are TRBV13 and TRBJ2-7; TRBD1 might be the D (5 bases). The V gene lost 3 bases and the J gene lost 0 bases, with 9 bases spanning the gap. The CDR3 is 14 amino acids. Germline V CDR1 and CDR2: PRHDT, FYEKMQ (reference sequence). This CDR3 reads CASSFRTNSYEQYF. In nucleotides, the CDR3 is TGTGCCAGCAGCTTCAGGACAAACTCCTACGAGCAGTACTTC.

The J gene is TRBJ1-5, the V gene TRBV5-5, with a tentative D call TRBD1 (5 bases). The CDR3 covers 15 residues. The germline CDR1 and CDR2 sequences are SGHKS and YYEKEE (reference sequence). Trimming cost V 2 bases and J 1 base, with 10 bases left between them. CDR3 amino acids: CASSLISGSNQPQHF. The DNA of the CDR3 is TGTGCCAGCAGCTTAATATCAGGGAGCAATCAGCCCCAGCATTTT.

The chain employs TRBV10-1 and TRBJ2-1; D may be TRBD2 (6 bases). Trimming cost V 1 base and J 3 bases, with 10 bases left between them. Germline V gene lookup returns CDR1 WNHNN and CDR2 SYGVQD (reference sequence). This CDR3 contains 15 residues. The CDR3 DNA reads TGCGCCAGCAGTGAGTTGCAGGGAGGCTACAATGAGCAGTTCTTC. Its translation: CASSELQGGYNEQFF.

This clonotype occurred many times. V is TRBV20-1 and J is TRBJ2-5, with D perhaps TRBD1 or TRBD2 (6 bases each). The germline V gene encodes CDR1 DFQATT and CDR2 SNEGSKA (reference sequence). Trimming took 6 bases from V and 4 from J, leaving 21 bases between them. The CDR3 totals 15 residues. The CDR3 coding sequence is TGCAGTGCGAAGGGGGGCGCCGTGCTCGTAGAGACCCAGTACTTC. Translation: CSAKGGAVLVETQYF.

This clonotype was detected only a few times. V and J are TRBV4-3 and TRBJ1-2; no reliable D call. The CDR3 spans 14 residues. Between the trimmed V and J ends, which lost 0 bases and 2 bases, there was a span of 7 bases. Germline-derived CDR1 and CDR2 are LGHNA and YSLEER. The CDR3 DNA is TGCGCCAGCAGCCAAGAAGGACGGAACTATGGCTACACCTTC. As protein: CASSQEGRNYGYTF.

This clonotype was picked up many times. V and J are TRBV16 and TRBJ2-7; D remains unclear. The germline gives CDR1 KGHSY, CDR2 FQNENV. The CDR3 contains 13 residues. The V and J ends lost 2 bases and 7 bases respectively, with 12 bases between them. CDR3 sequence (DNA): TGTGCCAGCAGCCAAGGCTCGGCGCGGGAGCAGTACTTC. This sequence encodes CASSQGSAREQYF.

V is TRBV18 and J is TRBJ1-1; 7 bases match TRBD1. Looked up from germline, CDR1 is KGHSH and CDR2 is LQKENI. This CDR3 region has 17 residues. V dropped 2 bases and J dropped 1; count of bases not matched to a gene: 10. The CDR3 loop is CASSPYGGGGQNTEAFF. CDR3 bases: TGTGCCAGCTCACCATATGGAGGGGGCGGACAGAACACTGAAGCTTTCTTT.

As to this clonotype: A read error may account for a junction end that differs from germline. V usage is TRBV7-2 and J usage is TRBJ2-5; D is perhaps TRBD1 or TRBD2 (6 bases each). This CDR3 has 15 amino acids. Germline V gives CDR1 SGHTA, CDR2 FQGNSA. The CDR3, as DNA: TGTGCCAGCAGCTTAGCGGGGGGACAACAAGAGACCCGGTACTTC. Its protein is CASSLAGGQQETRYF.

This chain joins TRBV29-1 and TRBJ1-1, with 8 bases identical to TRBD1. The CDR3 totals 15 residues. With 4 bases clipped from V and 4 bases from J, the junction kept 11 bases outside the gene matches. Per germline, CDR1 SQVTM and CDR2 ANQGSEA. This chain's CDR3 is CSVVFRGRVGTEAFF. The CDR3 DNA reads TGCAGCGTTGTTTTCAGGGGGCGCGTGGGCACTGAAGCTTTCTTT.

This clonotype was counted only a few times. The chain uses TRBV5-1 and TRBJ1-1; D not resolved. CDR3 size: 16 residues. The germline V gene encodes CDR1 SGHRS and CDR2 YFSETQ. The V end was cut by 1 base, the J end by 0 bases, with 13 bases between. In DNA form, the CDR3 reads TGCGCCAGCAGCTTGAGTCCCGCGGGGATGAACACTGAAGCTTTCTTT. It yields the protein CASSLSPAGMNTEAFF.

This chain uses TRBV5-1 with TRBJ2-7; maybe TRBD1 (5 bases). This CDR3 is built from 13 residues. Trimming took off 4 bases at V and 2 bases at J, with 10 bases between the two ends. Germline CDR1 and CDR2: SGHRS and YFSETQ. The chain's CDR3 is CASSRQKTYEQYF. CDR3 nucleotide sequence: TGCGCCAGCAGCCGACAGAAAACCTACGAGCAGTACTTC.

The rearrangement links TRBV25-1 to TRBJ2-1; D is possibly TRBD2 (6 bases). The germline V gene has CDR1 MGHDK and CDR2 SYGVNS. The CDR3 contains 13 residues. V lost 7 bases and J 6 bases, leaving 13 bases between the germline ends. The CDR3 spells CASIRQGGNEQFF. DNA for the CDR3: TGTGCCAGCATACGGCAGGGAGGCAATGAGCAGTTCTTC.

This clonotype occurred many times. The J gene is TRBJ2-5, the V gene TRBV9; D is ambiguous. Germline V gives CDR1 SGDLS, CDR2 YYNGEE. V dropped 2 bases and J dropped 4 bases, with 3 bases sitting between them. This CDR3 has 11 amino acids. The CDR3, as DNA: TGTGCCAGCAGCGTGGCAGAGACCCAGTACTTC. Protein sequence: CASSVAETQYF.

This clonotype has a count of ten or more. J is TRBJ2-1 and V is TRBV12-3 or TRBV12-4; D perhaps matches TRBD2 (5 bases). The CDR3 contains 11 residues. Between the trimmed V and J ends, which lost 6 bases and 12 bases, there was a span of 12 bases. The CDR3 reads CASSLSAAQFF. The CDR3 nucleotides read TGTGCCAGCAGCCTTAGCGCGGCGCAGTTCTTC.

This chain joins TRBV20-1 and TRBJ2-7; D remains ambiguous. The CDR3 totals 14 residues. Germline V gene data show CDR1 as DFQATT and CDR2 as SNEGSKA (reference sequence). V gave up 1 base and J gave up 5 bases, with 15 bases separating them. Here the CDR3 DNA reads TGCAGTGCTAGAGTCGGCAACTCCTGGGACGAGCAGTACTTC. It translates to CSARVGNSWDEQYF.